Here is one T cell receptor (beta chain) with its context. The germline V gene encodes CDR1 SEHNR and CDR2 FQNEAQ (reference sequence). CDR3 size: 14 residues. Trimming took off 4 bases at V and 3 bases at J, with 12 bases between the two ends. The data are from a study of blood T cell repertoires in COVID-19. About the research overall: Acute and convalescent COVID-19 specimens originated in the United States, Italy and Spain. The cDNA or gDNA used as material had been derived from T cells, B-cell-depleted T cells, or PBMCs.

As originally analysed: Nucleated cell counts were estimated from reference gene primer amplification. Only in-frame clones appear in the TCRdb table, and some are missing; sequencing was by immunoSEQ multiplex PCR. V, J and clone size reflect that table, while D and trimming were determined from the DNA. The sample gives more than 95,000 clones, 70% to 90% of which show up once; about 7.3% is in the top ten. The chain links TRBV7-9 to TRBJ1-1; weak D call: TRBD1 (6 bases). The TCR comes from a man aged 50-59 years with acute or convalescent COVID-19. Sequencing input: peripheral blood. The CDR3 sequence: CASSSDSLYTEAFF. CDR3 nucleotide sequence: TGTGCCAGCAGCTCGGACAGCCTTTACACTGAAGCTTTCTTT.